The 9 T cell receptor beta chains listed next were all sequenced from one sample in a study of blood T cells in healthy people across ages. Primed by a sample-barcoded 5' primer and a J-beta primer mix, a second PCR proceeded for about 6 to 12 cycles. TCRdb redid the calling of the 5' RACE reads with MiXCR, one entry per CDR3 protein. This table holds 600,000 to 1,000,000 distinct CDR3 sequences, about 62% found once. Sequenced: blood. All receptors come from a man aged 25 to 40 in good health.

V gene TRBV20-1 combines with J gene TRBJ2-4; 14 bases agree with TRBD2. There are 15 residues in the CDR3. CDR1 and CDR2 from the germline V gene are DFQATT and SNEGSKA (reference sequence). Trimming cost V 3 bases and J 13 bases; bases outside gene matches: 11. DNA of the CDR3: TGCAGTGCTAGGGAACCGGGACTAGCGGGAGCTGAGCAGTACTTC. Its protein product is CSAREPGLAGAEQYF.

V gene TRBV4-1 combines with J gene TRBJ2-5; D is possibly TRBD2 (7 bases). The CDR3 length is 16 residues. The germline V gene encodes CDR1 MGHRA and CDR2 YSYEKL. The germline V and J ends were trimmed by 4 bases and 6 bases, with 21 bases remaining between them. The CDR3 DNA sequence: TGCGCCAGCAGCCTTAATGAGGGGGGGGGCGGGAAGACCCAGTACTTC. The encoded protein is CASSLNEGGGGKTQYF.

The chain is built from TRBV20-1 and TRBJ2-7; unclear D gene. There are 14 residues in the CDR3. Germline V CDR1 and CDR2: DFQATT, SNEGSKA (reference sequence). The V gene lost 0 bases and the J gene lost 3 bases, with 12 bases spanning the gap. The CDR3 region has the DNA TGCAGTGCTAGAGATCAGAGACGCGACTACGAGCAGTACTTC. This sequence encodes CSARDQRRDYEQYF.

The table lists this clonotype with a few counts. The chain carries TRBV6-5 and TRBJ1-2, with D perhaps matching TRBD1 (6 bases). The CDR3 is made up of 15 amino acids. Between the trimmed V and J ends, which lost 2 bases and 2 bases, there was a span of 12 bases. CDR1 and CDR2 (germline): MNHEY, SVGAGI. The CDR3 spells CASSYAYQGNYGYTF. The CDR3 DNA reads TGTGCCAGCAGTTACGCCTATCAGGGGAACTATGGCTACACCTTC.

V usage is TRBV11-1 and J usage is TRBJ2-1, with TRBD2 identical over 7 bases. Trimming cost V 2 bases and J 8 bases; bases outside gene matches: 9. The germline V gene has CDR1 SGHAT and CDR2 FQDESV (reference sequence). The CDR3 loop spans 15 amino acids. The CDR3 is CASSLYGRAVDEQFF. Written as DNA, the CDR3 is TGTGCCAGCAGCTTATATGGGAGGGCGGTTGATGAGCAGTTCTTC.

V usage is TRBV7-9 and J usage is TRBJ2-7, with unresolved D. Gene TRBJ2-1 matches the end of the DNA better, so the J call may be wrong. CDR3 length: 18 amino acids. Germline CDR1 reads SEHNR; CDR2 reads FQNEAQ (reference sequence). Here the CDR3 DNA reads TGTGCCAGCAGCATAGTATCGGGCCGCCCCGTTGAGGACAATGAGCAGTTCTTC. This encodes CASSIVSGRPVEDNEQFF.

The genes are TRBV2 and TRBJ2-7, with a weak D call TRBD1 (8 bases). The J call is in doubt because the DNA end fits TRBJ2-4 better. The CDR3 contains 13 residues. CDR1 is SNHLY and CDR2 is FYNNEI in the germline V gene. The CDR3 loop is CASNDRGGDIQYF. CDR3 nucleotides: TGTGCCAGCAACGACAGGGGAGGGGACATTCAGTACTTC.

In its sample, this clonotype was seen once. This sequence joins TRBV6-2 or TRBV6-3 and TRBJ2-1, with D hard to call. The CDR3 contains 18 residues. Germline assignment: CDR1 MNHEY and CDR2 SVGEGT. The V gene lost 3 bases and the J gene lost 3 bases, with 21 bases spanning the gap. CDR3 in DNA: TGTGCCAGCAGTTATCGTCATTCGGGCAGATATATCTACAATGAGCAGTTCTTC. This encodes CASSYRHSGRYIYNEQFF.

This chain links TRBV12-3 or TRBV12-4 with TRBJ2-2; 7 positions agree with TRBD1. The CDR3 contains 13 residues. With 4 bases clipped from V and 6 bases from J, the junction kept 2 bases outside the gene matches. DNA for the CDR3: TGTGCCAGCAGTTCTGACAGGGCCGGGGAGCTGTTTTTT. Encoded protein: CASSSDRAGELFF.